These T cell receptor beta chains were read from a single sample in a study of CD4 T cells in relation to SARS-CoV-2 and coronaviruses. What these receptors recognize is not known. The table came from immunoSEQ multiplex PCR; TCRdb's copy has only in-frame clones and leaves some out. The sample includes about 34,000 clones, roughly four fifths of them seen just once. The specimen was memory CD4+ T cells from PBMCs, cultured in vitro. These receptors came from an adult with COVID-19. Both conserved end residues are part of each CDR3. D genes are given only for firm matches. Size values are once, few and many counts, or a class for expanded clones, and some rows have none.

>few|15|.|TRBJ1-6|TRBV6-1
CASSEGAAGGSPLHF
TGTGCCAGCAGTGAAGGTGCCGCTGGAGGTTCACCCCTCCACTTT
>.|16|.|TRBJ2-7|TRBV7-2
CASSLGRDIPSYEQYF
TGTGCCAGCAGCTTAGGGCGAGACATTCCCTCCTACGAGCAGTACTTC
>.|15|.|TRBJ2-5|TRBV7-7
CASSSGRAVQETQYF
TGTGCTAGCAGCTCCGGGAGAGCGGTCCAAGAGACCCAGTACTTC
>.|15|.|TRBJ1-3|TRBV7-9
CASNPGATLRNTIYF
TGTGCCAGCAACCCGGGGGCCACCCTTAGGAACACCATATATTTT
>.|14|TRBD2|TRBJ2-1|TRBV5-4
CASSAGLAGNEQFF
TGTGCCAGCAGCGCGGGACTAGCGGGGAATGAGCAGTTCTTC
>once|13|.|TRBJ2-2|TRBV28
CASSLGPTGELFF
TGTGCCAGCAGTTTAGGACCTACCGGGGAGCTGTTTTTT
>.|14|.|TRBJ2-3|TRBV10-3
CATRGAGIVDTQYF
TGTGCCACCAGGGGGGCGGGTATCGTAGATACGCAGTATTTT
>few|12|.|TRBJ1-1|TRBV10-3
CAISGRESEAFF
TGTGCCATCAGTGGGAGGGAGTCTGAAGCTTTCTTT
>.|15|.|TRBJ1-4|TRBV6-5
CASSYSLAVGEKLFF
TGTGCCAGCAGTTACTCCCTTGCAGTTGGAGAAAAACTGTTTTTT
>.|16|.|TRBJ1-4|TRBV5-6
CASSLVFEGSNEKLFF
TGTGCCAGCAGCTTGGTGTTTGAGGGATCTAATGAAAAACTGTTTTTT
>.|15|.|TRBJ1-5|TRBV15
CATSSRRLSNQPQHF
TGTGCCACCAGCAGCAGACGGTTGAGCAATCAGCCCCAGCATTTT
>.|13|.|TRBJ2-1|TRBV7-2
CASSLSRGSEQFF
TGTGCCAGCAGCCTGAGCCGGGGGAGCGAGCAGTTCTTC
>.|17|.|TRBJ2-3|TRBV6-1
CASSEWNRQRGEDTQYF
TGTGCCAGCAGTGAATGGAATCGGCAAAGAGGTGAAGATACGCAGTATTTT
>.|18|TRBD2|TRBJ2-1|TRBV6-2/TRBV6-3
CASSYLTSGRALGNEQFF
TGTGCCAGCAGTTACCTTACCAGCGGGAGGGCCCTCGGAAATGAGCAGTTCTTC
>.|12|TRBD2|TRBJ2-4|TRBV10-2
CASMGGRNIQYF
TGCGCCAGCATGGGCGGGAGAAACATTCAGTACTTC
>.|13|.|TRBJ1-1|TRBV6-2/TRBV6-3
CASSDPPNTEAFF
TGTGCCAGCAGTGACCCCCCGAACACTGAAGCTTTCTTT
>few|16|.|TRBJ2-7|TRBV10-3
CAISERWTETSYEQYF
TGTGCCATCAGTGAGCGTTGGACAGAAACCTCCTACGAGCAGTACTTC
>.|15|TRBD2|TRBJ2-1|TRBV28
CASSSLGGRADEQFF
TGTGCCAGCAGTTCCCTAGGCGGGAGGGCCGATGAGCAGTTCTTC